What follows describes a single TCR beta chain. Its target is not known. They built TCR cDNA with 5'RACE template switching, a step that put in a universal primer site and UMIs. TCRdb processed the 5' RACE reads anew with MiXCR; each CDR3 protein has one entry. The repertoire holds some 300,000 distinct CDR3 sequences, with 8.5% to 10% as singletons. Trimming took off 6 bases at V and 7 bases at J, with 16 bases between the two ends. This CDR3 contains 13 residues. Looked up from germline, CDR1 is DFQATT and CDR2 is SNEGSKA (reference sequence). The entry originates in a study of T cells after yellow fever vaccination. Study-level findings and limits: Booster samples showed a return of most primary-vaccination clones (approximately 95% CD4, 85% to 90% CD8).

The sample in question was CD4+ T cells sorted from PBMCs, obtained 5 days after the yellow fever booster vaccination. The chain has TRBV20-1 and TRBJ2-1; tentatively, D is TRBD2 (6 bases). This sequence originates from a man aged 18 to 29 who received the YFV17D yellow fever vaccine. The CDR3 reads CSASTGGRNEQFF. CDR3 DNA sequence: TGCAGTGCGAGCACCGGAGGGCGTAATGAGCAGTTCTTC.